This T cell receptor (beta chain) is drawn from a study of blood T cell repertoires in COVID-19. In the study overall: Sites across the United States, Italy and Spain contributed samples from acute and convalescent COVID-19.

Only in-frame clones appear in the TCRdb table, and some are missing; sequencing was by immunoSEQ multiplex PCR. The sample includes hundreds of thousands of clones, more than 80% seen only once; the top ten take 0.85% to 0.95%. This CDR3 comprises 13 residues. Looked up from germline, CDR1 is KGHSY and CDR2 is FQNENV. V was cut by 2 bases and J by 2 bases, with 7 bases left in between. Cohort placement rested on clinical history that participants reported themselves. Exposed enrollees had met someone with a PCR-confirmed or clinician-diagnosed COVID-19 case at some point within the 2 weeks before study entry.

The sequence came from a man aged 50 or older who had been exposed to COVID-19. The chain recombines TRBV16 with TRBJ2-7; D ambiguous. The sample was PBMCs or T cells enriched from blood (not recorded which). CDR3 sequence reads: CASSQDVAYEQYV. CDR3 coding DNA: TGTGCCAGCAGCCAAGATGTAGCCTACGAGCAGTACGTC.